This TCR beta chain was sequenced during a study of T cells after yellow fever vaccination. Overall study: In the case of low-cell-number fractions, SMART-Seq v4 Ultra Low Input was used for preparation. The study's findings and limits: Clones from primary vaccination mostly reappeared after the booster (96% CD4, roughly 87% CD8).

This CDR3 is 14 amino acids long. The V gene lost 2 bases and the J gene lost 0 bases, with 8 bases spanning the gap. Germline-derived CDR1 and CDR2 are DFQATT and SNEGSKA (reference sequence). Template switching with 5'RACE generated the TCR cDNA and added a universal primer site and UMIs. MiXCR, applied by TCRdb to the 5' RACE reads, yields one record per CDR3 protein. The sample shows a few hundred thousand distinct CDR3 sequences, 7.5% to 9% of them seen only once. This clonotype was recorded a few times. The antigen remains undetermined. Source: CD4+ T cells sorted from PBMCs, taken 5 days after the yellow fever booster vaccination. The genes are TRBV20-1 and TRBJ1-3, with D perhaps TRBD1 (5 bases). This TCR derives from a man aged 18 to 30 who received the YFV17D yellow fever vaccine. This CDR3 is CSARQGSSGNTIYF. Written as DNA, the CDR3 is TGCAGTGCTAGACAGGGTAGCTCTGGAAACACCATATATTTT.